This TCR beta chain was captured in a study of OX40 agonist ivuxolimab in advanced cancers. Background on the whole study: Ivuxolimab, which targeted the costimulatory receptor OX40 (CD134), was an agonistic, fully human IgG2 monoclonal antibody. Intravenous ivuxolimab was administered to patients every 2 weeks at six dose levels: 0.01, 0.1, 0.3, 1.5, 3 and 10 mg/kg. Of the roughly 51 patients in dose escalation, about 19 had hepatocellular carcinoma, some 15 had melanoma, 9 had renal cell carcinoma and 9 had head and neck cancer. The dose-escalation cohort was about 83% male with a mean age of about 60 years, ranging from about 23 to 85. Prior anti-PD-1, anti-PD-L1 or anti-CTLA-4 therapy was permitted, and approximately 40% of dose-escalation patients had received checkpoint inhibitors. Partial responses occurred in three dose-escalation patients, of whom one had hepatocellular carcinoma and two had cutaneous melanoma. Peripheral TCRbeta sequencing aimed to test whether ivuxolimab altered TCR sequence diversity and caused clonal T-cell expansion. The paper describes the monotherapy dose-escalation part (N of about 50 patients) of the phase I trial of ivuxolimab.

Genomic DNA was isolated from the sorted cells so that the TCRbeta CDR3 region could be sequenced. TCRbeta CDR3 regions were sequenced using the immunoSEQ Assay. Sourced from immuneACCESS, this table was stored by TCRdb with only in-frame sequences that have V and J called. A share of the clones is absent; for the studies checked, an unresolved V gene accounts for under half, and the remainder has no known explanation. Counted in this sample were 70,000 to 80,000 clones; around 87% of them appeared once. The ten biggest clones cover 1.3% of the sample. What the study reported, not specific to this receptor: At doses of 0.1 to 3.0 mg/kg, clonal expansion of both CD4+ and CD8+ blood T cells was observed from baseline to week 6. In the 0.1-3.0 mg/kg groups, partial responders were among the patients with the lowest normalized peripheral clonal expansion, particularly in CD8+ T cells. The antigen specificity of the peripheral T cells that underwent clonal expansion was not determined. Low levels of normalized T-cell clonal expansion were also shown by some nonresponding patients. On average, CD8+ T cells showed more expanded clones than CD4+ T cells after ivuxolimab.

The trial excluded patients who had a history of autoimmune disease or who were on systemic immunosuppression. In every dose cohort, peripheral blood was drawn for TCR sequencing at baseline, cycle 4 day 1, and cycle 7 day 1. Samples were obtained from an open-label, multicenter, first-in-human phase I dose-escalation trial of ivuxolimab. Adults with locally advanced or metastatic melanoma, renal cell, hepatocellular, or head and neck squamous cell carcinoma were enrolled in the trial. Before TCR sequencing, CD4+ T cells and CD8+ T cells were sorted from peripheral blood as separate populations. A note on this clone: Its antigen has not been determined. Base qualities were left out, and no much larger clone turns up one base away.

The CDR3 starts with the cysteine, ends with the phenylalanine, and has 15 residues. This entry keeps only the CDR3 DNA: 45 bases, framed from base 1. Taken from the germline V gene, the CDR1 and CDR2 loops are SGDLS and YYNGEE. Here V drops 3 bases and J drops 6 bases, and the junction holds 8 bases not matched to any gene. This receptor chain uses TRBV9 and TRBJ1-3; 8 middle bases align to TRBD1. The sequencing here drew on CD4+ or CD8+ T cells sorted from blood, taken in a trial of the OX40 agonist ivuxolimab. The receptor's source is an adult with an advanced solid tumor such as melanoma, head and neck, liver or kidney cancer. The nucleotide sequence is given as TGTGCCAGCAGCGACCGACAGGGGATAGCAAACACCATATATTTT. This gives the protein CASSDRQGIANTIYF.